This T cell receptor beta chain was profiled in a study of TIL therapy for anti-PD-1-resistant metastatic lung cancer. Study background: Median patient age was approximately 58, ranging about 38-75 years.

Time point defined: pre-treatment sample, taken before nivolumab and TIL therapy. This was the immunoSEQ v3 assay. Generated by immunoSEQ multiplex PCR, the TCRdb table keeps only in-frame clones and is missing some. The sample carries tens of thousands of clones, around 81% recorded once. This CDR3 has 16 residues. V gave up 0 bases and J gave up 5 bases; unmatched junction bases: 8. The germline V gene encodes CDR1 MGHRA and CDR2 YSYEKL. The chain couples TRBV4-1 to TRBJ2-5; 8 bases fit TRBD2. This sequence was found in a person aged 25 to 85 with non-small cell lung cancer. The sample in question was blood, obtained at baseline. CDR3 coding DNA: TGCGCCAGCAGCCAAGATTCGGGGGGGGTCCGGGAGACCCAGTACTTC. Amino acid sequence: CASSQDSGGVRETQYF.